The sequence of this TCR beta chain was determined in a study of T cells expressing NK-cell markers. For each CDR3 protein, TCRdb gives one entry from its re-call of the 5' RACE reads, without DNA. In all, the sample yields fewer than 300,000 distinct CDR3 sequences. The germline CDR1 and CDR2 sequences are LGHDT and YNNKEL (reference sequence). The length of the CDR3 is 13 residues. Sequencing was done on a sample of blood T cells: a sorted CD56 or NKG2C T cell subset, CD4+ or CD8+ T cells, or bulk PBMC T cells (not recorded which). This chain uses TRBV3-1 with TRBJ2-5; the TCRdb call, TRBD2, lacks DNA for checking. The source of this sequence is a woman between 18 and 70 years old in good health. The CDR3 is CASSQGPQETQYF.